The entry below gives a single T cell receptor beta chain sequence along with its context. The junction shows a germline mismatch at one end, possibly a read error. Germline assignment: CDR1 SSHAT and CDR2 FNYEAQ (reference sequence). CDR3 length: 13 amino acids. The sample comes from a study of blood T cell repertoires in COVID-19. Study summary: Acute-phase and convalescent COVID-19 samples originated in the United States, Italy and Spain. The cDNA or gDNA used as material had been derived from T cells, B-cell-depleted T cells, or PBMCs.

As originally analysed: Quantification of nucleated cells was approximated via reference gene primer amplification. Here immunoSEQ multiplex PCR was the method, and the copy in TCRdb shows in-frame clones only, minus some. For V, J and clone size, that table is used; D and trimming come from the DNA. This table holds some 190,000 clones, under 80% found once. Sequencing was performed on peripheral blood. The source is a woman in her forties or fifties with acute or convalescent COVID-19. This chain joins TRBV7-7 and TRBJ2-2; no clear D. CDR3 bases: TGTGCTAGCAGCTTAGCCTACACCGGGGAGCTGTTTTTT. This gives the protein CASSLAYTGELFF.